These 23 T cell receptor beta chains originate from one sample sequenced in a study of T-cell memory formation after mild COVID-19. TCRdb used MiXCR to reprocess the 5' RACE reads, holding one entry per CDR3 protein. Of 30,000 to 45,000 distinct CDR3 sequences in the sample, approximately 10% are singletons; the top ten hold around 28%. The sequenced material came from PBMCs or a T cell subset sorted from them (not recorded which). Source of these receptors: a man younger than 35 who had mild COVID-19 (a few samples of this study predate the infection). Cell type and time point are not known.

This clonotype was observed many times. The V and J genes are TRBV3-1 and TRBJ2-2; TRBD1 is a possible D gene (5 bases). Trimming removed 2 bases from V and 2 bases from J, with 15 bases in between. Germline loops: CDR1 LGHDT, CDR2 YNNKEL (reference sequence). The CDR3 contains 17 residues. DNA for the CDR3: TGTGCCAGCAGCCAAACTACGACAGAGCCTAACACCGGGGAGCTGTTTTTT. This sequence encodes CASSQTTTEPNTGELFF.

This clonotype showed up many times. This rearrangement joins TRBV5-4 to TRBJ2-5; 8 bases align to TRBD1. The CDR3 has 16 residues. V dropped 4 bases and J dropped 5; count of bases not matched to a gene: 13. CDR1 and CDR2 (germline): SGHNT, YYREEE (reference sequence). The CDR3 reads CASSPGGRGAEETQYF. The CDR3 coding sequence is TGTGCCAGCAGCCCAGGGGGCAGGGGGGCGGAGGAGACCCAGTACTTC.

The CDR3 loop reads CASSSPSGTVDTQYF. In nucleotides, the CDR3 is TGTGCCAGCAGTTCCCCTAGCGGGACGGTTGATACGCAGTATTTT. The V and J genes are TRBV28 and TRBJ2-3; 9 nucleotides align to TRBD2. CDR1 is MDHEN, CDR2 SYDVKM, per germline. Losses at the gene ends were 4 bases for V and 6 bases for J; bases not matched to a gene: 8. The CDR3 contains 15 residues.

Ten or more counts support this clonotype. The chain uses TRBV20-1 and TRBJ2-7; TRBD1 matches 8 bases. The CDR3 loop spans 13 amino acids. Germline V gives CDR1 DFQATT, CDR2 SNEGSKA (reference sequence). This CDR3 is CSPRDRRSYEQYF. The CDR3 region has the DNA TGCAGCCCTCGGGACAGGAGATCCTACGAGCAGTACTTC.

This clonotype occurred many times. This chain uses TRBV20-1 with TRBJ1-1; the D gene is possibly TRBD1 (5 bases). This CDR3 spans 13 amino acids. The germline CDR1 and CDR2 sequences are DFQATT and SNEGSKA (reference sequence). V shed 2 bases and J shed 4 bases, with 11 bases lying between them. DNA for the CDR3: TGCAGTGCTAGAAGTACGGGGGGCACTGAAGCTTTCTTT. This encodes CSARSTGGTEAFF.

This clonotype was seen a few times. The rearrangement links TRBV6-5 to TRBJ1-2; D is perhaps TRBD1 (5 bases). The CDR3 runs 12 residues. Trimming removed 8 bases at V and 7 bases at J, with 14 bases between. Germline CDR1 is MNHEY and CDR2 is SVGAGI. The chain's CDR3 is CASYGQPGGYTF. The DNA for the CDR3 is TGTGCCAGCTACGGACAACCGGGTGGCTACACCTTC.

This clonotype was seen repeatedly, ten times or more. This chain connects TRBV28 to TRBJ2-2; perhaps D is TRBD1 or TRBD2 (6 bases each). Trimming removed 3 bases from V and 7 bases from J, with 15 bases in between. Germline V gene data show CDR1 as MDHEN and CDR2 as SYDVKM. CDR3 size: 15 residues. This CDR3 reads CASSLTDRGLGELFF. Here the CDR3 DNA reads TGTGCCAGCAGTTTGACTGACCGGGGGCTCGGGGAGCTGTTTTTT. Full variable domain (remainder filled in from reference TRBV28 and TRBJ2-2): DVKVTQSSRYLVKRTGEKVFLECVQDMDHENMFWYRQDPGLGLRLIYFSYDVKMKEKGDIPEGYSVSREKKERFSLILESASTNQTSMYLCASSLTDRGLGELFFGEGSRLTVL.

This sequence joins TRBV11-1 and TRBJ2-5; D gene ambiguous. The germline V gene has CDR1 SGHAT and CDR2 FQDESV (reference sequence). The V end was cut by 0 bases, the J end by 5 bases, with 10 bases between. The CDR3 sequence is 14 residues long. The DNA for the CDR3 is TGTGCCAGCAGCTTAGCCCTAGGGTACGAGACCCAGTACTTC. Protein sequence: CASSLALGYETQYF.

This clonotype was counted many times. This chain connects TRBV28 to TRBJ1-6; tentative D call: TRBD1 (5 bases). This CDR3 is built from 14 residues. Deletions cut 6 bases from V and 6 bases from J, with 12 bases between. CDR1 is MDHEN and CDR2 is SYDVKM in the germline V gene. The CDR3 DNA follows: TGTGCCAGCAGGGGCAGGGATTTTAATTCACCCCTCCACTTT. Residues: CASRGRDFNSPLHF.

This clonotype was recorded at least ten times. The J gene is TRBJ2-2, the V gene TRBV4-2, with D unclear. V gave up 0 bases and J gave up 0 bases, with 11 bases separating them. Germline CDR1 and CDR2: LGHNA and YNFKEQ. The CDR3 consists of 17 residues. CDR3 sequence: CASSQDRNQTNTGELFF. The DNA of the CDR3 is TGTGCCAGCAGCCAAGATAGGAACCAGACGAACACCGGGGAGCTGTTTTTT.

This clonotype was counted at least ten times. The chain has TRBV6-5 and TRBJ2-7; 7 bases map to TRBD2. The V gene's germline CDR1 is MNHEY and CDR2 SVGAGI. Trimming cost V 0 bases and J 4 bases; bases outside gene matches: 0. The CDR3 is 13 amino acids. CDR3 sequence: CASSYSRGYEQYV. The CDR3, as DNA: TGTGCCAGCAGTTACTCGCGGGGGTACGAGCAGTACGTC.

This clonotype was detected many times. This sequence joins TRBV24-1 and TRBJ2-7, with D possibly matching TRBD1 (6 bases). CDR1 is KGHDR, CDR2 SFDVKD, per germline. The CDR3 contains 15 residues. V lost 4 bases, J lost 4 bases, and 16 bases lay in between. The CDR3 protein is CATSDDQGNSYEQYV. Here the CDR3 DNA reads TGTGCCACCAGTGACGACCAGGGGAATTCGTACGAGCAGTACGTC.

This clonotype was recorded many times. V and J are TRBV27 and TRBJ1-6; D is unclear. Germline V CDR1 and CDR2: MNHEY, SMNVEV (reference sequence). V shed 7 bases and J shed 6 bases, with 13 bases lying between them. The CDR3 consists of 14 residues. CDR3 region: CASMVGSVNSPLHF. CDR3 nucleotide sequence: TGTGCCAGCATGGTGGGCTCTGTTAATTCACCCCTCCACTTT.

The table lists this clonotype with many counts. This chain connects TRBV27 to TRBJ2-2; D is perhaps TRBD1 or TRBD2 (5 bases each). CDR3 length: 17 residues. Trimming took 0 bases from V and 5 from J, leaving 16 bases between them. Germline CDR1 reads MNHEY; CDR2 reads SMNVEV (reference sequence). CDR3 amino acids: CASSLSLFRGVTGELFF. In DNA, the CDR3 is TGTGCCAGCAGTTTATCCCTTTTTCGAGGGGTGACCGGGGAGCTGTTTTTT.

This clonotype was found many times. CDR3 in amino acids: CASRDRGPYEQYF. The CDR3 nucleotides are TGTGCCAGCCGGGACAGGGGACCCTACGAGCAGTACTTC. The V and J genes are TRBV6-5 and TRBJ2-7; 10 bases line up with TRBD1. CDR3 length: 13 amino acids. Germline V gene sequence: CDR1 MNHEY, CDR2 SVGAGI. With 8 bases clipped from V and 2 bases from J, the junction kept 3 bases outside the gene matches.

In its sample, this clonotype was seen many times. This sequence joins TRBV6-5 and TRBJ1-1; D is perhaps TRBD1 (5 bases). The CDR3 covers 15 residues. V was clipped by 2 bases and J by 4 bases, with 14 bases between them. Germline V lookup: CDR1 MNHEY, CDR2 SVGAGI. DNA of the CDR3: TGTGCCAGCAGTTACCGCGGGGGGGGTGGCACTGAAGCTTTCTTT. Protein product: CASSYRGGGGTEAFF.

J is TRBJ2-7 and V is TRBV29-1; tentative D call: TRBD1 (6 bases). CDR1 is SQVTM and CDR2 is ANQGSEA in the germline V gene. The germline V and J ends were trimmed by 4 bases and 6 bases, with 25 bases remaining between them. CDR3 length: 16 residues. The chain's CDR3 is CSVVPKQGRSMVEQYF. CDR3 nucleotides: TGCAGCGTTGTGCCGAAACAGGGTCGTTCAATGGTCGAGCAGTACTTC.

This clonotype has a count of ten or more. The chain links TRBV7-9 to TRBJ2-2, with 7 bases aligning to TRBD1. The V gene end was trimmed by 6 bases and the J gene end by 0 bases; junction bases not matched to a gene: 1. Germline CDR1 SEHNR, CDR2 FQNEAQ (reference sequence). The CDR3 consists of 14 residues. The CDR3 is CASRGQTNTGELFF. The CDR3 DNA is TGTGCCAGCAGGGGACAGACGAACACCGGGGAGCTGTTTTTT.

This clonotype was picked up many times. The V gene is TRBV7-6, the J gene TRBJ2-1; either TRBD1 or TRBD2 may fit D (6 bases each). Per germline, CDR1 SGHVS and CDR2 FNYEAQ. CDR3 size: 16 residues. Deletions cut 4 bases from V and 7 bases from J, with 20 bases between. The CDR3 bases are TGTGCCAGCAGCTCCCTTCCGGGGGCCAATGGGAATGAGCAGTTCTTC. This sequence encodes CASSSLPGANGNEQFF.

This clonotype has ten or more counts. V is TRBV3-1 and J is TRBJ1-1, with TRBD1 matching over 7 bases. The CDR3 covers 14 residues. With V trimmed by 3 bases and J by 4 bases, 5 bases remained unmatched. Germline loops: CDR1 LGHDT, CDR2 YNNKEL (reference sequence). This chain's CDR3 is CASSQRDRTTEAFF. The CDR3 DNA follows: TGTGCCAGCAGCCAGAGGGACAGAACCACTGAAGCTTTCTTT.

Ten or more counts support this clonotype. The chain recombines TRBV7-8 with TRBJ2-4, with a weak D call TRBD1 (5 bases). This CDR3 region has 14 residues. Germline assignment: CDR1 SGHVS and CDR2 FQNEAQ. V lost 5 bases, J lost 0 bases, and 8 bases lay in between. The CDR3 spells CASSTRVAKNIQYF. The CDR3 DNA reads as TGTGCCAGCAGCACCAGGGTAGCCAAAAACATTCAGTACTTC.

In this sample, this clonotype turned up a few times. The chain couples TRBV19 to TRBJ1-5; D uncertain. CDR1 LNHDA and CDR2 SQIVND come from the germline V gene (reference sequence). Trimming took 2 bases from V and 7 from J, leaving 15 bases between them. The CDR3 is 15 residues long. CDR3 bases: TGTGCCAGTAGTATAAGCCAGGTCCGGAGGCAGCCCCAGCATTTT. It translates to CASSISQVRRQPQHF.

This clonotype appeared many times. CDR3: CASSGIRDRRRETQYF. CDR3 coding DNA: TGCGCCAGCAGCGGTATAAGGGACAGGCGGCGGGAGACCCAGTACTTC. The chain couples TRBV5-1 to TRBJ2-5; TRBD1 aligns across 8 bases. Unmatched junction bases numbered 13, after V lost 4 bases and J lost 5 bases. This CDR3 comprises 16 residues. The germline V gene encodes CDR1 SGHRS and CDR2 YFSETQ.